Following are 10 T cell receptor beta chains from one sample sequenced in a study of cytomegalovirus exposure and HLA in healthy donors. Data came from immunoSEQ multiplex PCR; TCRdb stores just in-frame clones and leaves some out. The table lists fewer than 200,000 clones, around 84% of them singletons. Sequencing was done on a sample of PBMCs. The origin of the receptors is a man aged 18-30 years in good health and CMV-seropositive.

This chain joins TRBV28 and TRBJ2-5, with 8 bases matching TRBD2. The CDR3 sequence is 15 residues long. The V segment lost 3 bases and the J segment 2 bases; nucleotides outside the gene matches: 5. Germline CDR1 is MDHEN and CDR2 is SYDVKM. The CDR3: CASSFLAGSQETQYF. The CDR3 DNA follows: TGTGCCAGCAGTTTTTTAGCGGGGAGTCAAGAGACCCAGTACTTC.

This chain connects TRBV6-5 to TRBJ2-5; weak D call: TRBD1 (6 bases). Per the germline V gene, CDR1 is MNHEY and CDR2 is SVGAGI. CDR3 size: 13 residues. Trimming shortened V by 8 bases and J by 2 bases, and 12 bases separated the two germline ends. CDR3 amino acids: CASRPRGQETQYF. The CDR3 DNA is TGTGCCAGCCGACCTAGGGGGCAAGAGACCCAGTACTTC.

This clone was detected a few times. This chain links TRBV10-3 with TRBJ2-5; TRBD2 matches 9 bases. This CDR3 has 16 residues. The V and J ends lost 4 bases and 2 bases, in that order; junction bases with no gene match: 8. The germline V gene has CDR1 ENHRY and CDR2 SYGVKD. The CDR3 nucleotides are TGTGCCATCAGTGTGGGGAGCGGGGGGTCACAAGAGACCCAGTACTTC. This encodes CAISVGSGGSQETQYF.

The chain uses TRBV30 and TRBJ1-3; unclear D gene. The CDR3 is made up of 16 amino acids. CDR1 is GTSNPN, CDR2 SVGIG, per germline (reference sequence). Trimming stripped 0 bases from V and 0 bases from J, with 12 bases between. As DNA, the CDR3 is TGTGCCTGGAGTGTATTCCCTTTCTCCTCTGGAAACACCATATATTTT. Protein: CAWSVFPFSSGNTIYF.

The CDR3 region has the DNA TGCGCCAGCAGCCTAGGGACAGACTATAATTCACCCCTCCACTTT. Encoded protein: CASSLGTDYNSPLHF. The rearrangement joins TRBV5-1 to TRBJ1-6; 7 bases agree with TRBD1. Germline-derived CDR1 and CDR2 are SGHRS and YFSETQ. V trimming: 4 bases; J trimming: 3 bases; junction bases outside the gene matches: 4. This CDR3 contains 15 residues.

This clone was recorded a few times. The J gene is TRBJ1-2, the V gene TRBV14; D is undetermined. There are 12 residues in the CDR3. The V gene's germline CDR1 is SGHDN and CDR2 FVKESK. V lost 0 bases and J lost 6, with 5 bases in between. CDR3 DNA: TGTGCCAGCAGCCAAGAGATAGATGGCTACACCTTC. Residues: CASSQEIDGYTF. The full variable domain, in which reference TRBV14 and TRBJ1-2 provide the parts outside the CDR3, is EAGVTQFPSHSVIEKGQTVTLRCDPISGHDNLYWYRRVMGKEIKFLLHFVKESKQDESGMPNNRFLAERTGGTYSTLKVQPAELEDSGVYFCASSQEIDGYTFGSGTRLTVV.

The J gene is TRBJ2-5, the V gene TRBV5-1, with 10 bases identical to TRBD2. In germline, CDR1 is SGHRS, CDR2 YFSETQ. V trimming: 2 bases; J trimming: 4 bases; junction bases outside the gene matches: 8. The CDR3 is 16 residues long. In nucleotides, the CDR3 is TGCGCCAGCAGCTTATCCGGGACTAGCGTTCCAGAGACCCAGTACTTC. This codes for CASSLSGTSVPETQYF.

V usage is TRBV7-8 and J usage is TRBJ2-5; 9 positions match TRBD2. V gave up 2 bases and J gave up 3 bases; unmatched junction bases: 7. This CDR3 region has 16 residues. CDR1 SGHVS and CDR2 FQNEAQ come from the germline V gene. CDR3 residues: CASSLKSASGEETQYF. CDR3 bases: TGTGCCAGCAGCTTAAAGTCGGCTAGCGGGGAAGAGACCCAGTACTTC.

The chain carries TRBV6-6 and TRBJ2-1; 13 positions agree with TRBD2. CDR1 is MNHNY and CDR2 is SVGAGI in the germline V gene (reference sequence). The CDR3 covers 15 residues. Trimming took 8 bases from V and 8 from J; bases not matched to a gene: 9. CDR3 amino acids: CASSGLAGVVDEQFF. The CDR3 coding sequence is TGTGCCAGCTCTGGACTAGCGGGAGTAGTAGATGAGCAGTTCTTC.

This rearrangement joins TRBV5-1 to TRBJ2-2; TRBD1 matches at 10 bases. Germline assignment: CDR1 SGHRS and CDR2 YFSETQ. The CDR3 has 16 residues. J gave up 3 bases and V 2 bases, and 4 bases lay outside the gene matches. CDR3 residues: CASSFSGQGDTGELFF. The DNA of the CDR3 is TGCGCCAGCAGCTTTTCTGGACAGGGGGACACCGGGGAGCTGTTTTTT.